The 14 T cell receptor beta chains below were found in one sample sequenced in a study of blood T cell repertoires in COVID-19. Only in-frame clones appear in the TCRdb table, and some are missing; sequencing was by immunoSEQ multiplex PCR. The sample shows hundreds of thousands of clones, approximately 80% of them seen only once. Source material: peripheral blood. The receptors shown here come from a man aged 40-49 years with acute or convalescent COVID-19.

This clone was detected only a few times. The chain joins TRBV10-3 to TRBJ2-1; D is perhaps TRBD1 (6 bases). Trimming took off 6 bases at V and 7 bases at J, with 19 bases between the two ends. The CDR3 contains 15 residues. Germline values: CDR1 ENHRY, CDR2 SYGVKD. This CDR3 is CAIRGRDIGLNEQFF. DNA for the CDR3: TGTGCCATCAGGGGACGGGACATCGGGCTGAATGAGCAGTTCTTC.

This rearrangement joins TRBV19 to TRBJ1-2, with D possibly TRBD1 on 6 matching bases. There are 13 residues in the CDR3. The germline gives CDR1 LNHDA, CDR2 SQIVND (reference sequence). V was pared by 6 bases and J by 6 bases, with 14 bases between. CDR3 nucleotide sequence: TGTGCCAGTAGAACGACAGGCCAAGATGGCTACACCTTC. It yields the protein CASRTTGQDGYTF.

This sequence joins TRBV5-8 and TRBJ1-5; D may be TRBD1 (5 bases). The V end lost 4 bases, the J end lost 4 bases, and 21 bases lay between the germline ends. Germline V gives CDR1 SGHTS, CDR2 YDEGEE. The CDR3 length is 17 residues. In DNA form, the CDR3 reads TGTGCCAGCAGCCAGAATCCTTTTGACAGTTTGAATCAGCCCCAGCATTTT. Residues: CASSQNPFDSLNQPQHF.

The V gene is TRBV7-8, the J gene TRBJ2-1, with a tentative D call TRBD2 (5 bases). Trimming cost V 1 base and J 2 bases, with 9 bases left between them. The CDR3 has 15 residues. Germline lookup yields CDR1 SGHVS and CDR2 FQNEAQ. CDR3 sequence reads: CASSLVSGTYNEQFF. The CDR3, as DNA: TGTGCCAGCAGCTTAGTCAGCGGAACCTACAATGAGCAGTTCTTC.

V usage is TRBV6-5 and J usage is TRBJ1-2, with D tentatively TRBD1 (5 bases). The CDR3 has 15 residues. V shed 10 bases and J shed 0 bases, with 18 bases lying between them. Germline CDR1 MNHEY, CDR2 SVGAGI. CDR3 in DNA: TGTGCCACACGGGGGGGTCCAGTGTCTAACTATGGCTACACCTTC. Protein: CATRGGPVSNYGYTF.

The chain uses TRBV28 and TRBJ2-3; 10 bases align to TRBD2. The J segment lost 3 bases and the V segment lost 4 bases, leaving 7 bases of the junction unmatched. Germline CDR1 MDHEN, CDR2 SYDVKM. The CDR3 is 16 residues long. The CDR3 region is CASSSPSGSRTDTQYF. DNA of the CDR3: TGTGCCAGCAGTTCCCCTAGCGGGAGTAGAACAGATACGCAGTATTTT.

The CDR3 is CSASRVNYGYTF. CDR3 sequence (DNA): TGCAGTGCTAGTCGGGTTAACTATGGCTACACCTTC. The chain carries TRBV20-1 and TRBJ1-2, with unresolved D. Germline lookup yields CDR1 DFQATT and CDR2 SNEGSKA (reference sequence). This CDR3 region has 12 residues. Trimming cost V 3 bases and J 1 base, with 6 bases left between them.

The genes are TRBV6-4 and TRBJ2-1; D is possibly TRBD2 (6 bases). Trimming left V 3 bases short and J 9 bases short, with 18 bases between. The germline gives CDR1 MRHNA, CDR2 SNTAGT. This CDR3 has 15 amino acids. The CDR3, as DNA: TGTGCCAGCAGTGAAAGCGGGTCCTGGGGAGGTGAGCAGTTCTTC. It specifies CASSESGSWGGEQFF.

This rearrangement joins TRBV19 to TRBJ2-7; 9 bases map to TRBD1. Germline lookup yields CDR1 LNHDA and CDR2 SQIVND (reference sequence). The CDR3 extends over 15 amino acids. Trimming took 4 bases from V and 3 from J; bases not matched to a gene: 7. The CDR3 region has the DNA TGTGCCAGTAGTAGATCCGGGACAGGGAGCTACGAGCAGTACTTC. This encodes CASSRSGTGSYEQYF.

The rearrangement uses TRBV5-4 and TRBJ1-4; D not certain. CDR1 and CDR2 (germline): SGHNT, YYREEE (reference sequence). Trimming stripped 4 bases from V and 5 bases from J, with 6 bases between. This CDR3 spans 12 amino acids. The CDR3 protein is CASSALNEKLFF. CDR3 DNA sequence: TGTGCCAGCAGCGCGCTAAATGAAAAACTGTTTTTT.

The gene calls are TRBV24-1 and TRBJ2-3, with 7 nucleotides matching TRBD1. V lost 3 bases to trimming and J lost 0 bases; unmatched junction nucleotides: 5. From germline, CDR1 is KGHDR and CDR2 SFDVKD. This CDR3 has 16 residues. CDR3 DNA sequence: TGTGCCACCAGTGATCCGGGACAGTCGAGCACAGATACGCAGTATTTT. This sequence encodes CATSDPGQSSTDTQYF.

The chain combines TRBV4-2 with TRBJ2-3; the D gene is possibly TRBD1 (5 bases). V was cut by 0 bases and J by 0 bases, with 13 bases left in between. Germline CDR1 reads LGHNA; CDR2 reads YNFKEQ. The CDR3 consists of 17 residues. The CDR3 nucleotides read TGTGCCAGCAGCCAAGATCCAGGGCCGAGGAGCACAGATACGCAGTATTTT. Encoded protein: CASSQDPGPRSTDTQYF.

This sequence joins TRBV5-4 and TRBJ2-6; no clear D. The CDR3 contains 14 residues. Per the germline V gene, CDR1 is SGHNT and CDR2 is YYREEE (reference sequence). Trimming shortened V by 1 base and J by 4 bases, and 6 bases separated the two germline ends. The CDR3 sequence is CASSLSPGANVLTF. CDR3 DNA sequence: TGTGCCAGCAGCTTGTCTCCCGGGGCCAACGTCCTGACTTTC.

The chain couples TRBV7-8 to TRBJ1-2; D is undetermined. CDR3 length: 13 amino acids. Trimming shortened V by 4 bases and J by 0 bases, and 6 bases separated the two germline ends. Germline-derived CDR1 and CDR2 are SGHVS and FQNEAQ. CDR3: CASSSGANYGYTF. The DNA of the CDR3 is TGTGCCAGCAGCTCGGGAGCTAACTATGGCTACACCTTC.